This T cell receptor (beta chain) stems from a study of T cell repertoires in cytomegalovirus infection. TCRdb itself ran the reads through MiXCR, one entry per CDR3 protein. The data contain 180,000 or so distinct CDR3 sequences, 17% of them seen just once; the ten biggest clones take up almost 25%. CDR3 length equals 17 residues. After removal of 4 bases from V and 5 bases from J, the junction contained 13 bases not matched to a gene. The germline V gene encodes CDR1 SGDLS and CDR2 YYNGEE. Details on this clonotype: Lacking the conserved final phenylalanine or tryptophan, this CDR3 likely reflects a read error.

The sequenced material came from CD8+ T cells from PBMCs. The chain combines TRBV9 with TRBJ2-5, with 11 positions matching TRBD2. The sequence was collected from a human donor in good health (CMV status not recorded). Some clones in this sample may be carry-over from other donors' samples. The CDR3 coding sequence is TGTGCCAGCAGCCCACCCCATAGCGGGGGGGCAAAGGAGACCCAGTACGTC. This codes for CASSPPHSGGAKETQYV.